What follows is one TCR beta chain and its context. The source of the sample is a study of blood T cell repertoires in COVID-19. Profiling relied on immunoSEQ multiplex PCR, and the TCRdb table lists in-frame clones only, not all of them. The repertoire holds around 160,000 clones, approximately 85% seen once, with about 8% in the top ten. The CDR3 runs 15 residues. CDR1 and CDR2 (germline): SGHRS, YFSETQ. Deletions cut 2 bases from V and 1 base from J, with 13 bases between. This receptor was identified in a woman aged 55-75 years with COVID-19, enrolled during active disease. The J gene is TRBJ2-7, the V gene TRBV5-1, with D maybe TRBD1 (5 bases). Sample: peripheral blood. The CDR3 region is CASSFGQGLSYEQYF. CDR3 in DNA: TGCGCCAGCAGCTTCGGGCAGGGTCTTTCCTACGAGCAGTACTTC.